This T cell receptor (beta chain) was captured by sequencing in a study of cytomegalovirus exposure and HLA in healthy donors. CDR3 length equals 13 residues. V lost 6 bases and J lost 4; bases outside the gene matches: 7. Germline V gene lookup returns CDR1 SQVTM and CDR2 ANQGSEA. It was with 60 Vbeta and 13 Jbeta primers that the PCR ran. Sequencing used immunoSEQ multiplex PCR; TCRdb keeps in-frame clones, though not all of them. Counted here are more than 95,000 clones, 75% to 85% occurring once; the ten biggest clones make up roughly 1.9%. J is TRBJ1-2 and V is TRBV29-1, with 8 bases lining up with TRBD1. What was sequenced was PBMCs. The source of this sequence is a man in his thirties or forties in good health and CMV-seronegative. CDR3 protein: CSVSGQGGYGYTF. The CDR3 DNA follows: TGCAGCGTGTCTGGACAGGGAGGCTATGGCTACACCTTC.